One sample yielded the 18 T cell receptor beta chains listed below, sequenced in a study of T cell repertoires in cytomegalovirus infection. TCRdb independently ran MiXCR on the reads; one entry per CDR3 protein. The data show roughly 190,000 distinct CDR3 sequences, approximately 9.6% seen once. Material for sequencing was PBMCs. These receptors came from a human donor in good health (CMV status not recorded). Some clones in this sample may be carry-over from other donors' samples.

The rearrangement uses TRBV3-1 and TRBJ2-1; D call uncertain. The germline V and J ends were trimmed by 0 bases and 9 bases, with 3 bases remaining between them. CDR3 length: 11 residues. From germline, CDR1 is LGHDT and CDR2 YNNKEL (reference sequence). The CDR3 DNA reads TGTGCCAGCAGCCAAGATTTTGAGCAGTTCTTC. It specifies CASSQDFEQFF.

The table lists this clonotype with many counts. In DNA form, the CDR3 reads TGTGCCAGCAGTTCGGGGGGACAGGGAAACACTGAAGCTTTCTTT. This gives the protein CASSSGGQGNTEAFF. This chain joins TRBV28 and TRBJ1-1; TRBD1 agrees at 9 bases. The CDR3 consists of 15 residues. Per the germline V gene, CDR1 is MDHEN and CDR2 is SYDVKM. V lost 4 bases and J lost 2; bases outside the gene matches: 5. The whole variable domain, remainder taken from reference TRBV28 and TRBJ1-1, is DVKVTQSSRYLVKRTGEKVFLECVQDMDHENMFWYRQDPGLGLRLIYFSYDVKMKEKGDIPEGYSVSREKKERFSLILESASTNQTSMYLCASSSGGQGNTEAFFGQGTRLTVV.

This clonotype occurred many times. CDR3: CASSLVTGGWNTEAFF. CDR3 DNA sequence: TGTGCCAGCAGCTTAGTCACAGGGGGCTGGAACACTGAAGCTTTCTTT. This chain connects TRBV7-8 to TRBJ1-1; 9 nucleotides match TRBD1. From germline, CDR1 is SGHVS and CDR2 FQNEAQ. The junction had 4 bases not matched to a gene; V was cut back by 1 base and J by 1 base. The CDR3 loop spans 16 amino acids. Variable domain in full (rest from reference TRBV7-8 and TRBJ1-1): GAGVSQSPRYKVAKRGQDVALRCDPISGHVSLFWYQQALGQGPEFLTYFQNEAQLDKSGLPSDRFFAERPEGSVSTLKIQRTQQEDSAVYLCASSLVTGGWNTEAFFGQGTRLTVV.

This clonotype was recorded at least ten times. The chain couples TRBV12-5 to TRBJ2-1; unclear D gene. Germline V lookup: CDR1 LGHNT, CDR2 FRNRAP. Deletions cut 5 bases from V and 6 bases from J, with 11 bases between. The CDR3 runs to 13 residues. This CDR3 is CASGTSSSNEQFF. The CDR3 DNA follows: TGTGCTAGTGGTACATCGTCAAGCAATGAGCAGTTCTTC. The full variable domain, its missing parts supplied by reference TRBV12-5 and TRBJ2-1, is DARVTQTPRHKVTEMGQEVTMRCQPILGHNTVFWYRQTMMQGLELLAYFRNRAPLDDSGMPKDRFSAEMPDATLATLKIQPSEPRDSAVYFCASGTSSSNEQFFGPGTRLTVL.

This clonotype was observed at least ten times. The chain joins TRBV28 to TRBJ1-2, with a weak D call TRBD1 (5 bases). The CDR3 is 14 residues long. The V and J ends lost 7 bases and 4 bases respectively, with 16 bases between them. Germline V lookup: CDR1 MDHEN, CDR2 SYDVKM. CDR3 loop: CASTLGRAGYGYTF. The CDR3 nucleotides are TGTGCCAGCACCCTGGGCAGGGCGGGCTATGGCTACACCTTC.

This clonotype was seen many times. The chain carries TRBV7-9 and TRBJ2-1; 10 nucleotides line up with TRBD2. In germline, CDR1 is SEHNR, CDR2 FQNEAQ (reference sequence). V shed 5 bases and J 4 bases; nucleotides not matched to a gene: 17. The CDR3 spans 19 residues. CDR3 region: CASSPPVKLSGRSYNEQFF. Written as DNA, the CDR3 is TGTGCCAGCAGCCCCCCCGTAAAACTTAGCGGGAGGTCTTACAATGAGCAGTTCTTC.

The chain is built from TRBV7-2 and TRBJ1-5; D is uncertain. V was shortened by 5 bases and J by 0 bases, with 8 bases between the two germline ends. Germline V gene sequence: CDR1 SGHTA, CDR2 FQGNSA. The CDR3 is 14 residues long. The DNA for the CDR3 is TGTGCCAGCAGCGAGGGCGATAGCAATCAGCCCCAGCATTTT. It translates to CASSEGDSNQPQHF.

This clonotype was observed a handful of times. The chain recombines TRBV6-2 or TRBV6-3 with TRBJ2-7, with 11 bases fitting TRBD1. CDR3 length equals 14 residues. The V gene's germline CDR1 is MNHEY and CDR2 SVGEGT. V lost 6 bases to trimming and J lost 6 bases; unmatched junction nucleotides: 7. CDR3 sequence: CASRRDRGLFEQYF. In nucleotides, the CDR3 is TGTGCCAGCAGGAGGGACAGGGGGTTATTCGAGCAGTACTTC.

V is TRBV20-1 and J is TRBJ2-1, with 7 bases aligning to TRBD1. The V gene's germline CDR1 is DFQATT and CDR2 SNEGSKA (reference sequence). The CDR3 has 14 amino acids. V lost 4 bases, J lost 6 bases, and 9 bases stayed unmatched. In nucleotides, the CDR3 is TGCAGTGCTATTAGACAGGGAGCCGTCAATGAGCAGTTCTTC. It encodes CSAIRQGAVNEQFF.

The table lists this clonotype with a few counts. The chain carries TRBV2 and TRBJ2-5; D might be TRBD1 (5 bases). Germline V gene sequence: CDR1 SNHLY, CDR2 FYNNEI. Trimming stripped 8 bases from V and 5 bases from J, with 18 bases between. The CDR3 covers 14 residues. Here the CDR3 reads CASALAFPGETQYF. CDR3 nucleotides: TGTGCCAGCGCTCTCGCCTTCCCAGGGGAGACCCAGTACTTC.

This clonotype was recorded only once. The J gene is TRBJ2-7, the V gene TRBV5-1; possible D gene TRBD1, 7 bases. The V gene lost 0 bases and the J gene lost 7 bases, with 17 bases spanning the gap. From germline, CDR1 is SGHRS and CDR2 YFSETQ. The CDR3 is 15 amino acids. The CDR3 protein is CASSLGPQGEEEQYF. The DNA of the CDR3 is TGCGCCAGCAGCTTGGGTCCGCAGGGGGAGGAAGAGCAGTACTTC.

This clonotype has a count of ten or more. The chain couples TRBV6-2 or TRBV6-3 to TRBJ2-1, with TRBD2 as a possible D gene (5 bases). Between the trimmed V and J ends, which lost 0 bases and 5 bases, there was a span of 17 bases. There are 17 residues in the CDR3. Germline CDR1 MNHEY, CDR2 SVGEGT. The CDR3 is CASSYSAIGHGDNEQFF. CDR3 DNA: TGTGCCAGCAGTTACTCGGCTATAGGGCACGGGGACAATGAGCAGTTCTTC.

This clonotype was seen a few times. The CDR3, as DNA: TGTGCCAGTTCGGAGGGGGGCTCCTACAATGAGCAGTTCTTC. Translation: CASSEGGSYNEQFF. The chain has TRBV6-6 and TRBJ2-1; D possibly matches TRBD1 or TRBD2 (6 bases each). CDR1 and CDR2 (germline): MNHNY, SVGAGI (reference sequence). Trimming cost V 9 bases and J 0 bases, with 12 bases left between them. There are 14 residues in the CDR3.

The V and J genes are TRBV28 and TRBJ1-2, with TRBD1 as a possible D gene (5 bases). The V gene's germline CDR1 is MDHEN and CDR2 SYDVKM. The length of the CDR3 is 15 residues. Deletions cut 10 bases from V and 1 base from J, with 19 bases between. The CDR3, as DNA: TGTGCCACCGGCTCGTCGGACAACGTTAACTATGGCTACACCTTC. It specifies CATGSSDNVNYGYTF.

This clonotype was detected a few times. This chain uses TRBV29-1 with TRBJ1-1; D uncertain. The CDR3 runs to 13 residues. CDR1 is SQVTM, CDR2 ANQGSEA, per germline. The V gene lost 2 bases and the J gene lost 5 bases, with 12 bases spanning the gap. The CDR3 coding sequence is TGCAGCGTTGAAAGGTCGGAAAGGACTGAAGCTTTCTTT. Protein: CSVERSERTEAFF.

The sample holds many counts of this clonotype. V is TRBV28 and J is TRBJ1-1; 11 nucleotides align to TRBD1. Germline CDR1 is MDHEN and CDR2 is SYDVKM. The CDR3 loop spans 13 amino acids. V shed 6 bases, J shed 9 bases, and the junction held 6 bases outside the gene matches. The DNA of the CDR3 is TGTGCCAGCAGCGGGACAGGGGGGGGTCAAGCTTTCTTT. Amino acid sequence: CASSGTGGGQAFF.

This clonotype was found many times. The DNA of the CDR3 is TGTGCCAGCAGCTTTTCGGGGGATGGCTACACCTTC. Residues: CASSFSGDGYTF. J is TRBJ1-2 and V is TRBV7-2, with a weak D call TRBD1 (5 bases). Trimming removed 3 bases at V and 6 bases at J, with 8 bases between. The length of the CDR3 is 12 residues. Looked up from germline, CDR1 is SGHTA and CDR2 is FQGNSA.

The rearrangement links TRBV10-3 to TRBJ1-3; D gene unclear. From germline, CDR1 is ENHRY and CDR2 SYGVKD. The V gene lost 0 bases and the J gene lost 0 bases, with 6 bases spanning the gap. The CDR3 is 15 residues long. Written as DNA, the CDR3 is TGTGCCATCAGTGAGTCGCGGAGCTCTGGAAACACCATATATTTT. Amino acids: CAISESRSSGNTIYF.